Below are 12 T cell receptor beta chains sequenced from a single sample in a study of long-term antiretroviral therapy in people with HIV. The libraries were made with immunoSEQ v3.0 at survey level. Data came from immunoSEQ multiplex PCR; TCRdb stores just in-frame clones and leaves some out. Of about 28,000 clones in the sample, more than 85% were seen once. The specimen was unsorted PBMCs, collected 2 years after starting antiretroviral therapy. The receptors stem from a middle-aged man with HIV.

The chain uses TRBV6-4 and TRBJ2-6, with no clear D. V was shortened by 0 bases and J by 1 base, with 4 bases between the two germline ends. Looked up from germline, CDR1 is MRHNA and CDR2 is SNTAGT. The CDR3 covers 15 residues. The CDR3 sequence is CASSDSRSGANVLTF. Written as DNA, the CDR3 is TGTGCCAGCAGTGACTCGAGATCTGGGGCCAACGTCCTGACTTTC.

This rearrangement joins TRBV9 to TRBJ2-1; 8 positions match TRBD2. Germline CDR1 SGDLS, CDR2 YYNGEE. Trimming cost V 0 bases and J 8 bases; bases outside gene matches: 7. CDR3 length: 15 amino acids. CDR3 in DNA: TGTGCCAGCAGCGTAGTCGGGACTAGACTTTATGAGCAGTTCTTC. Translation: CASSVVGTRLYEQFF.

The rearrangement links TRBV10-1 to TRBJ2-1; TRBD2 matches 7 bases. V lost 4 bases, J lost 9 bases, and 9 bases stayed unmatched. Germline V gene lookup returns CDR1 WNHNN and CDR2 SYGVQD (reference sequence). CDR3 length: 14 residues. CDR3 DNA sequence: TGCGCCAGCAGTGGACCGGGGGGACGCCGTGAGCAGTTCTTC. It translates to CASSGPGGRREQFF.

The chain employs TRBV11-2 and TRBJ2-5; 8 bases match TRBD2. V was pared by 1 base and J by 4 bases, with 5 bases of the junction left unmatched. The CDR3 spans 15 residues. CDR1 and CDR2 from the germline V gene are SGHAT and FQNNGV. CDR3 sequence (DNA): TGTGCCAGCAGCTTAGCGGGGGGGAACGGAGAGACCCAGTACTTC. It specifies CASSLAGGNGETQYF.

The V and J genes are TRBV28 and TRBJ1-5, with 7 bases identical to TRBD1. Germline lookup yields CDR1 MDHEN and CDR2 SYDVKM. The trim removed 4 bases at V and 0 bases at J, leaving 6 bases unmatched. The CDR3 is 16 amino acids. The CDR3 sequence: CASSSPGTDSNQPQHF. Here the CDR3 DNA reads TGTGCCAGCAGTTCACCCGGGACAGATAGCAATCAGCCCCAGCATTTT.

This rearrangement joins TRBV10-3 to TRBJ2-5, with 8 bases fitting TRBD2. J was trimmed by 5 bases and V by 10 bases; bases with no gene match: 15. The CDR3 sequence is 15 residues long. Germline assignment: CDR1 ENHRY and CDR2 SYGVKD. In DNA form, the CDR3 reads TGTGCCACAACTTCACTAGCGGAGCAGGTGGAGACCCAGTACTTC. Translated: CATTSLAEQVETQYF.

This chain links TRBV28 with TRBJ2-5; D ambiguous. There are 14 residues in the CDR3. From germline, CDR1 is MDHEN and CDR2 SYDVKM. The V end lost 6 bases, the J end lost 4 bases, and 15 bases lay between the germline ends. The CDR3 reads CASSGRWRGETQYF. The CDR3 DNA follows: TGTGCCAGCAGCGGAAGATGGCGAGGAGAGACCCAGTACTTC.

The V gene is TRBV28, the J gene TRBJ2-6; no firm D call. The V end lost 4 bases, the J end lost 5 bases, and 9 bases lay between the germline ends. CDR3 length: 14 residues. Germline values: CDR1 MDHEN, CDR2 SYDVKM. The CDR3 sequence: CASSSGERANVLTF. For the CDR3, the DNA is TGTGCCAGCAGTTCCGGCGAACGGGCCAACGTCCTGACTTTC.

The chain links TRBV27 to TRBJ2-7; 9 bases fit TRBD1. The CDR3 runs 15 residues. With 0 bases clipped from V and 2 bases from J, the junction kept 2 bases outside the gene matches. CDR1 and CDR2 (germline): MNHEY, SMNVEV (reference sequence). CDR3 sequence (DNA): TGTGCCAGCAGTTTATCGGGACAGGGACCCTACGAGCAGTACTTC. This translates into CASSLSGQGPYEQYF.

This clone was recorded once. The V gene is TRBV10-3, the J gene TRBJ2-4; either TRBD1 or TRBD2 may supply D (6 bases each). Germline V gene lookup returns CDR1 ENHRY and CDR2 SYGVKD. Trimming took 10 bases from V and 6 from J, leaving 10 bases between them. The CDR3 extends over 11 amino acids. The CDR3 is CASGTPNIQYF. For the CDR3, the DNA is TGTGCCAGCGGGACACCAAACATTCAGTACTTC.

The rearrangement uses TRBV18 and TRBJ2-1; TRBD2 aligns across 7 bases. This CDR3 comprises 19 residues. The trim removed 0 bases at V and 0 bases at J, leaving 11 bases unmatched. CDR1 KGHSH and CDR2 LQKENI come from the germline V gene. The CDR3 DNA follows: TGTGCCAGCTCACCACCGCGGCCGGGAGGCCGTAGCTCCTACAATGAGCAGTTCTTC. Protein sequence: CASSPPRPGGRSSYNEQFF.

V and J are TRBV5-1 and TRBJ1-3; D remains ambiguous. The V gene lost 8 bases and the J gene lost 0 bases, with 15 bases spanning the gap. The length of the CDR3 is 15 residues. CDR1 and CDR2 (germline): SGHRS, YFSETQ. The DNA of the CDR3 is TGCGCCAGTCGATCCGGGATAAACTCTGGAAACACCATATATTTT. Translating gives CASRSGINSGNTIYF.